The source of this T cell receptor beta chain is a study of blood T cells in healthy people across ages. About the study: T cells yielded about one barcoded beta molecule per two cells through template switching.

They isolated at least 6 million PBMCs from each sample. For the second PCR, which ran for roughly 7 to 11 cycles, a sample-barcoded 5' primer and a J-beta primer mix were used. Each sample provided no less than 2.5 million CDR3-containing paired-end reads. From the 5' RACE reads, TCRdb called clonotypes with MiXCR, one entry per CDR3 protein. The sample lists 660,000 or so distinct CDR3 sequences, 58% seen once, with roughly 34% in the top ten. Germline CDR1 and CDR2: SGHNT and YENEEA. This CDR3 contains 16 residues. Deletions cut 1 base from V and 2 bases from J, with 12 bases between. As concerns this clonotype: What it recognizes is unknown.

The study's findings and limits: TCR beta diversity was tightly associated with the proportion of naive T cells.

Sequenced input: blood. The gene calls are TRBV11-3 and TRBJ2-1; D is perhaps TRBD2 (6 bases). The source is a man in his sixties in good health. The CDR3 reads CASSLVSGGPYNEQFF. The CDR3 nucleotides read TGTGCCAGCAGCTTAGTTTCCGGGGGTCCCTACAATGAGCAGTTCTTC.